The rows below give T cell receptor beta chains drawn from one sample of a study of CD8 T cells in Susac syndrome. TCRdb called the immunoSEQ multiplex PCR reads again in MiXCR, with one record for every CDR3 protein. The sample contains approximately 230,000 distinct CDR3 sequences, around 93% of which appear only once. Sequences were obtained from CD4+ T cells from PBMCs. Source of these receptors: a human donor with multiple sclerosis. Both conserved end residues are part of each CDR3. Fields, in order: CDR3 DNA, CDR3 protein, clone size, J gene, CDR3 length, D gene, V gene. The D gene is left open where the match is weak. Size is stated for part of the rows, as once, few or many counts, or as a class when the clone is expanded.

CDR3nt: TGTGCCAGCACCCTTTACGGGACACATAATTCACCCCTCCACTTT; CDR3aa: CASTLYGTHNSPLHF; abundance: once; j_gene: TRBJ1-6; len: 15; d_gene: .; v_gene: TRBV2
CDR3nt: TGTGCCAGCTCACCAAGGACAGGGGCCTACGAGCAGTACTTC; CDR3aa: CASSPRTGAYEQYF; abundance: .; j_gene: TRBJ2-7; len: 14; d_gene: TRBD1; v_gene: TRBV18
CDR3nt: TGTGCCAGCAGCTTAGAGGGGGACAGGTTTTCCTCGGCTTTCTTT; CDR3aa: CASSLEGDRFSSAFF; abundance: .; j_gene: TRBJ1-1; len: 15; d_gene: TRBD1; v_gene: TRBV7-9
CDR3nt: TGTGCCAGCAGCCCCGCCGCCTACGAGCAGTACTTC; CDR3aa: CASSPAAYEQYF; abundance: .; j_gene: TRBJ2-7; len: 12; d_gene: .; v_gene: TRBV7-9
CDR3nt: TGTGCCAGCAGCTTAGATCCCCTAGCTTCAGATACGCAGTATTTT; CDR3aa: CASSLDPLASDTQYF; abundance: once; j_gene: TRBJ2-3; len: 15; d_gene: .; v_gene: TRBV11-3
CDR3nt: TGTGCCACAGAGGGACAGGGGGCCGAGGGGTCCTACAATGAGCAGTTCTTC; CDR3aa: CATEGQGAEGSYNEQFF; abundance: .; j_gene: TRBJ2-1; len: 17; d_gene: TRBD1; v_gene: TRBV10-3
CDR3nt: TGTGCCAGCAGCAGGGCTGGCCAGATAAACTCCTACGAGCAGTACTTC; CDR3aa: CASSRAGQINSYEQYF; abundance: .; j_gene: TRBJ2-7; len: 16; d_gene: .; v_gene: TRBV9
CDR3nt: TGTGCCAGCAGCCAAGATAGAGGCCCAGGGAGGACCTATGGCTACACCTTC; CDR3aa: CASSQDRGPGRTYGYTF; abundance: once; j_gene: TRBJ1-2; len: 17; d_gene: .; v_gene: TRBV3-1
CDR3nt: TGCGCCAGCAGCCCGGACTCCACCGGGGCTTTCTTT; CDR3aa: CASSPDSTGAFF; abundance: .; j_gene: TRBJ1-1; len: 12; d_gene: .; v_gene: TRBV5-1
CDR3nt: TGTGCCTGGAGTGTATCTATTAGCGGTACTGAGCAGTTCTTC; CDR3aa: CAWSVSISGTEQFF; abundance: .; j_gene: TRBJ2-1; len: 14; d_gene: .; v_gene: TRBV30